This T cell receptor beta chain was recorded in a study of cytomegalovirus exposure and HLA in healthy donors. This cohort consisted of healthy bone marrow donors. Primers: 60 Vbeta forward and 13 Jbeta reverse. The data were produced by immunoSEQ multiplex PCR, yet TCRdb's version contains in-frame clones alone and is incomplete. There are 100,000 to 150,000 clones in the sample; around 80% occur only once, and approximately 1.5% lies in the top ten. Germline V CDR1 and CDR2: MNHEY, SVGAGI. Trimming left V 2 bases short and J 5 bases short, with 10 bases between. This CDR3 is built from 13 residues. Overall study results and limits: TRBV6-2, TRBV6-3 and some other V segments were excluded as indistinguishable. An Asian-associated ancestry cluster reportedly showed fewer N-insertions than the roughly 700-donor mean in a later analysis.

On this clone: The antigen is undetermined.

Sequencing was done on a sample of PBMCs. The receptor comes from a female donor in good health and CMV-seronegative. The chain joins TRBV6-5 to TRBJ2-7; D might be TRBD2 (5 bases). The CDR3 here is CASSYGEQHEQYF. In DNA form, the CDR3 reads TGTGCCAGCAGTTACGGGGAGCAGCACGAGCAGTACTTC.